A single sample gave rise to the 17 T cell receptor beta chains below, sequenced in a study of T cell clones after liver transplantation. The data were produced by immunoSEQ multiplex PCR, yet TCRdb's version contains in-frame clones alone and is incomplete. Here the sample spans roughly 50,000 clones, about 88% being singletons. Sequencing used CD4+ T cells from blood, obtained before liver transplant. Receptor source: a human donor who received a liver transplant.

The genes are TRBV27 and TRBJ2-7; D gene uncertain. The germline V and J ends were trimmed by 6 bases and 0 bases, with 15 bases remaining between them. The length of the CDR3 is 15 residues. CDR1 is MNHEY and CDR2 is SMNVEV in the germline V gene (reference sequence). The CDR3 nucleotides are TGTGCCAGCAGCCCGGACGAAACCAGCTCCTACGAGCAGTACTTC. Translating gives CASSPDETSSYEQYF.

This chain links TRBV5-4 with TRBJ2-5; TRBD2 might be the D (6 bases). Trimming took 2 bases from V and 3 from J, leaving 14 bases between them. The CDR3 sequence is 15 residues long. Germline loops: CDR1 SGHNT, CDR2 YYREEE (reference sequence). The CDR3 DNA follows: TGTGCCAGCAGCTTAAGGCTAGCGCATAAAGAGACCCAGTACTTC. It codes for CASSLRLAHKETQYF.

The chain recombines TRBV7-2 with TRBJ2-7, with D possibly TRBD1 on 6 matching bases. CDR3 length: 15 amino acids. Germline-derived CDR1 and CDR2 are SGHTA and FQGNSA. Trimming cost V 0 bases and J 2 bases, with 11 bases left between them. CDR3 protein: CASSLAGRQAYEQYF. DNA for the CDR3: TGTGCCAGCAGCTTAGCGGGGCGACAGGCCTACGAGCAGTACTTC.

This rearrangement joins TRBV29-1 to TRBJ2-7; 8 nucleotides match TRBD1. The CDR3 spans 13 residues. Trimming cost V 6 bases and J 6 bases; bases outside gene matches: 10. From germline, CDR1 is SQVTM and CDR2 ANQGSEA. The CDR3 loop reads CSVAVTGAREQYF. In DNA form, the CDR3 reads TGCAGCGTAGCTGTGACAGGGGCGCGCGAGCAGTACTTC.

V and J are TRBV18 and TRBJ2-1; no definite D call. There are 16 residues in the CDR3. Between the trimmed V and J ends, which lost 0 bases and 0 bases, there was a span of 9 bases. Per germline, CDR1 KGHSH and CDR2 LQKENI. CDR3 coding DNA: TGTGCCAGCTCACCACCGAGCCGAAGCTCCTACAATGAGCAGTTCTTC. Translated: CASSPPSRSSYNEQFF.

This clone occurred a few times. This sequence joins TRBV14 and TRBJ2-5, with 13 bases lining up with TRBD2. V dropped 1 base and J dropped 0; count of bases not matched to a gene: 2. Germline values: CDR1 SGHDN, CDR2 FVKESK. The CDR3 is made up of 17 amino acids. In nucleotides, the CDR3 is TGTGCCAGCAGCCAAGGGACTAGCGGGAGACACCAAGAGACCCAGTACTTC. This codes for CASSQGTSGRHQETQYF.

This chain links TRBV5-6 with TRBJ2-3, with D possibly matching TRBD1 (5 bases). Germline V gives CDR1 SGHDT, CDR2 YYEEEE. V gave up 5 bases and J gave up 4 bases, with 11 bases separating them. This CDR3 is 13 amino acids long. The CDR3 region is CASRIQGADTQYF. The CDR3 nucleotides are TGTGCCAGCAGGATTCAGGGTGCAGATACGCAGTATTTT.

The chain is built from TRBV19 and TRBJ2-1; a weak D match, TRBD1 (6 bases). Looked up from germline, CDR1 is LNHDA and CDR2 is SQIVND (reference sequence). The CDR3 runs 14 residues. V shed 6 bases and J shed 3 bases, with 12 bases lying between them. CDR3 in DNA: TGTGCCAGTAGGATACAGGGTGGCTACAATGAGCAGTTCTTC. It encodes CASRIQGGYNEQFF.

This clone was observed a few times. The rearrangement uses TRBV5-5 and TRBJ2-7; perhaps TRBD1 as D (6 bases). The V gene lost 0 bases and the J gene lost 6 bases, with 16 bases spanning the gap. The CDR3 contains 15 residues. The germline V gene has CDR1 SGHKS and CDR2 YYEKEE (reference sequence). In DNA form, the CDR3 reads TGTGCCAGCAGCTTGGTTCCAGGGGCGAATTTCGAGCAGTACTTC. Its protein is CASSLVPGANFEQYF.

The chain has TRBV4-2 and TRBJ2-2; TRBD2 matches at 11 bases. The junction had 6 bases not matched to a gene; V was cut back by 1 base and J by 2 bases. The germline V gene encodes CDR1 LGHNA and CDR2 YNFKEQ. The CDR3 spans 18 residues. In DNA form, the CDR3 reads TGTGCCAGCAGCCAAGTGCCTAGCGGGGGGCGAAACACCGGGGAGCTGTTTTTT. Its protein is CASSQVPSGGRNTGELFF.

This clone was found once. The DNA for the CDR3 is TGTGCCAGCAGCTTAACAGGGGGCGTGAGGGATGAGCAGTTCTTC. The encoded protein is CASSLTGGVRDEQFF. This chain connects TRBV7-2 to TRBJ2-1; 9 nucleotides align to TRBD1. V shed 2 bases, J shed 8 bases, and the junction held 7 bases outside the gene matches. Germline assignment: CDR1 SGHTA and CDR2 FQGNSA. This CDR3 spans 15 amino acids.

Turning to this clone: One end of the junction varies from germline; a read error may be responsible. The gene calls are TRBV7-7 and TRBJ2-5; no firm D call. The length of the CDR3 is 11 residues. Germline CDR1 is SSHAT and CDR2 is FNYEAQ (reference sequence). CDR3 DNA sequence: TGTGCTAGCAGCCCGAAAGAGACCCAGTACTTC. It is translated as CASSPKETQYF.

The CDR3 protein is CASSLTGGEETQYF. The CDR3 region has the DNA TGCGCCAGCAGCTTAACAGGGGGCGAAGAGACCCAGTACTTC. The V gene is TRBV5-1, the J gene TRBJ2-5, with TRBD1 matching over 9 bases. Trimming at V came to 2 bases and at J to 3 bases, leaving 2 bases not matched to a gene. This CDR3 is built from 14 residues. Germline V gene sequence: CDR1 SGHRS, CDR2 YFSETQ.

Written as DNA, the CDR3 is TGCGCCAGCGCCCGAGGGATCCCTGGAAACACCATATATTTT. It translates to CASARGIPGNTIYF. This chain uses TRBV10-1 with TRBJ1-3; D is ambiguous. This CDR3 spans 14 amino acids. Germline V CDR1 and CDR2: WNHNN, SYGVQD (reference sequence). V lost 8 bases, J lost 2 bases, and 13 bases lay in between.

This clone was seen once. The rearrangement joins TRBV18 to TRBJ1-5; the D is unclear. V shed 3 bases and J shed 0 bases, with 6 bases lying between them. The CDR3 consists of 14 residues. CDR1 KGHSH and CDR2 LQKENI come from the germline V gene. The CDR3 coding sequence is TGTGCCAGCTCACCGGGAAATAGCAATCAGCCCCAGCATTTT. Its translation is CASSPGNSNQPQHF.

The V call is TRBV6-5, the J call TRBJ1-1; a weak D match, TRBD1 (5 bases). The CDR3 spans 15 residues. The V gene's germline CDR1 is MNHEY and CDR2 SVGAGI. V was shortened by 6 bases and J by 4 bases, with 18 bases between the two germline ends. CDR3 in amino acids: CASRSAGWRITEAFF. The CDR3 DNA reads TGTGCCAGCAGGTCTGCAGGGTGGAGGATCACTGAAGCTTTCTTT.

V is TRBV5-5 and J is TRBJ2-3, with TRBD1 matching 7 bases. The CDR3 sequence is 19 residues long. The junction had 17 bases not matched to a gene; V was cut back by 3 bases and J by 1 base. Germline V CDR1 and CDR2: SGHKS, YYEKEE (reference sequence). CDR3 amino acids: CASSWGTVLTRVRTDTQYF. Here the CDR3 DNA reads TGTGCCAGCAGCTGGGGGACAGTACTTACTAGGGTACGCACAGATACGCAGTATTTT.